These T cell receptor beta chains were read from a single sample in a study of beta chain features in type 1 diabetes. Only in-frame clones appear in the TCRdb table, and some are missing; sequencing was by immunoSEQ multiplex PCR. The sample has roughly 290,000 clones, over 14% seen once. The source material was naive CD4+ T cells from blood. These TCRs come from a man between 18 and 29 years old with type 1 diabetes. The CDR3 runs from the conserved cysteine through the conserved F or W. Each record gives: CDR3 protein, CDR3 DNA, D gene, V gene, J gene, clone size. D genes are given only for firm matches. For some rows the clone size is stated as once, few or many, or as a class when expanded; others skip it.

cdr3_aa: CAWSSLRKLFF
cdr3_nt: TGTGCCTGGAGTTCGTTGAGAAAACTGTTTTTT
d_call: .
v_call: TRBV30
j_call: TRBJ1-4
clone_size: few

cdr3_aa: CASSLVPGTYEQYF
cdr3_nt: TGCGCCAGCAGCTTGGTCCCAGGGACCTACGAGCAGTACTTC
d_call: .
v_call: TRBV5-1
j_call: TRBJ2-7
clone_size: .

cdr3_aa: CASLAFQGAGTEAFF
cdr3_nt: TGTGCCAGCCTCGCCTTCCAGGGGGCGGGCACTGAAGCTTTCTTT
d_call: TRBD1
v_call: TRBV28
j_call: TRBJ1-1
clone_size: .

cdr3_aa: CASSDLGAPGELFF
cdr3_nt: TGTGCCAGCAGTGATCTTGGGGCCCCCGGGGAGCTGTTTTTT
d_call: .
v_call: TRBV2
j_call: TRBJ2-2
clone_size: .

cdr3_aa: CAISESWGGYGYTF
cdr3_nt: TGTGCCATCAGTGAGTCCTGGGGCGGCTATGGCTACACCTTC
d_call: .
v_call: TRBV10-3
j_call: TRBJ1-2
clone_size: few

cdr3_aa: CATSRARGGQPQHF
cdr3_nt: TGTGCCACCAGCAGAGCCAGGGGCGGGCAGCCCCAGCATTTT
d_call: .
v_call: TRBV15
j_call: TRBJ1-5
clone_size: few

cdr3_aa: CASSGPGLAGVRTYNEQFF
cdr3_nt: TGTGCCAGCAGCGGCCCGGGACTAGCGGGAGTTCGGACCTACAATGAGCAGTTCTTC
d_call: TRBD2
v_call: TRBV7-9
j_call: TRBJ2-1
clone_size: once

cdr3_aa: CASKLNRAAGTDTQYF
cdr3_nt: TGTGCCAGCAAACTAAACAGGGCGGCTGGCACAGATACGCAGTATTTT
d_call: .
v_call: TRBV21-1
j_call: TRBJ2-3
clone_size: .

cdr3_aa: CASRREQGWTEAFF
cdr3_nt: TGTGCCAGCAGGAGAGAACAGGGCTGGACTGAAGCTTTCTTT
d_call: .
v_call: TRBV7-9
j_call: TRBJ1-1
clone_size: .

cdr3_aa: CASSFAAVDYEQYF
cdr3_nt: TGCGCCAGCAGTTTTGCGGCCGTCGACTACGAGCAGTACTTC
d_call: .
v_call: TRBV5-1
j_call: TRBJ2-7
clone_size: few

cdr3_aa: CSVLPGRWETQYF
cdr3_nt: TGCAGCGTTCTCCCAGGTCGGTGGGAGACCCAGTACTTC
d_call: .
v_call: TRBV29-1
j_call: TRBJ2-5
clone_size: few

cdr3_aa: CASSLGGSSYNEQFF
cdr3_nt: TGTGCCAGCAGCCTTGGGGGGAGCTCCTACAATGAGCAGTTCTTC
d_call: .
v_call: TRBV11-2
j_call: TRBJ2-1
clone_size: .

cdr3_aa: CASSLLTSGMGRNNEQFF
cdr3_nt: TGTGCCAGCAGTTTATTGACTAGCGGGATGGGGCGAAACAATGAGCAGTTCTTC
d_call: TRBD2
v_call: TRBV27
j_call: TRBJ2-1
clone_size: few

cdr3_aa: CSVALDRRPGTEAFF
cdr3_nt: TGCAGCGTTGCATTAGACCGACGCCCGGGCACTGAAGCTTTCTTT
d_call: .
v_call: TRBV29-1
j_call: TRBJ1-1
clone_size: .

cdr3_aa: CASSTRQGHSYEQYF
cdr3_nt: TGTGCCAGCAGTACGCGACAGGGCCACTCCTACGAGCAGTACTTC
d_call: TRBD1
v_call: TRBV6-5
j_call: TRBJ2-7
clone_size: .

cdr3_aa: CATQVASGVNEQFF
cdr3_nt: TGTGCCACCCAGGTGGCTAGCGGGGTTAATGAGCAGTTCTTC
d_call: TRBD2
v_call: TRBV7-2
j_call: TRBJ2-1
clone_size: .

cdr3_aa: CASRDTAYEQYF
cdr3_nt: TGCGCCAGCAGGGACACAGCCTACGAGCAGTACTTC
d_call: .
v_call: TRBV5-1
j_call: TRBJ2-7
clone_size: .

cdr3_aa: CASSIPGLRGELFF
cdr3_nt: TGTGCCAGTAGTATACCCGGACTTCGCGGGGAGCTGTTTTTT
d_call: .
v_call: TRBV19
j_call: TRBJ2-2
clone_size: few

cdr3_aa: CASSLDSGGSTKNIQYF
cdr3_nt: TGCGCCAGCAGCTTGGACAGCGGGGGCTCCACCAAAAACATTCAGTACTTC
d_call: TRBD2
v_call: TRBV5-1
j_call: TRBJ2-4
clone_size: few

cdr3_aa: CASSLFSTNEKLFF
cdr3_nt: TGTGCCAGCAGCCTATTTTCGACTAATGAAAAACTGTTTTTT
d_call: .
v_call: TRBV5-4
j_call: TRBJ1-4
clone_size: .

cdr3_aa: CASSFVGIVGYNEQFF
cdr3_nt: TGTGCCAGCAGTTTCGTCGGGATTGTCGGCTACAATGAGCAGTTCTTC
d_call: .
v_call: TRBV28
j_call: TRBJ2-1
clone_size: .

cdr3_aa: CSVAAGGPNEQFF
cdr3_nt: TGCAGCGTTGCGGCGGGAGGGCCCAATGAGCAGTTCTTC
d_call: TRBD2
v_call: TRBV29-1
j_call: TRBJ2-1
clone_size: many

cdr3_aa: CSVAGRFRTDTQYF
cdr3_nt: TGCAGCGTTGCGGGGAGGTTCCGCACAGATACGCAGTATTTT
d_call: .
v_call: TRBV29-1
j_call: TRBJ2-3
clone_size: .

cdr3_aa: CASSDGTGMKNSPLHF
cdr3_nt: TGTGCCAGCAGTGACGGAACAGGAATGAAAAATTCACCCCTCCACTTT
d_call: .
v_call: TRBV25-1
j_call: TRBJ1-6
clone_size: .

cdr3_aa: CASSFGRQGFNTEAFF
cdr3_nt: TGCGCCAGCAGCTTTGGCCGACAGGGGTTCAACACTGAAGCTTTCTTT
d_call: TRBD1
v_call: TRBV5-1
j_call: TRBJ1-1
clone_size: .

cdr3_aa: CSARVGGRGTDTQYF
cdr3_nt: TGCAGCGCCAGGGTCGGAGGGAGGGGCACAGATACGCAGTATTTT
d_call: TRBD2
v_call: TRBV29-1
j_call: TRBJ2-3
clone_size: .

cdr3_aa: CAWTQGGFRETQYF
cdr3_nt: TGTGCCTGGACACAGGGGGGGTTTAGGGAGACCCAGTACTTC
d_call: .
v_call: TRBV30
j_call: TRBJ2-5
clone_size: few

cdr3_aa: CASSGGYSDTQYF
cdr3_nt: TGTGCCAGCTCGGGGGGGTATTCGGATACGCAGTATTTT
d_call: TRBD2
v_call: TRBV2
j_call: TRBJ2-3
clone_size: .